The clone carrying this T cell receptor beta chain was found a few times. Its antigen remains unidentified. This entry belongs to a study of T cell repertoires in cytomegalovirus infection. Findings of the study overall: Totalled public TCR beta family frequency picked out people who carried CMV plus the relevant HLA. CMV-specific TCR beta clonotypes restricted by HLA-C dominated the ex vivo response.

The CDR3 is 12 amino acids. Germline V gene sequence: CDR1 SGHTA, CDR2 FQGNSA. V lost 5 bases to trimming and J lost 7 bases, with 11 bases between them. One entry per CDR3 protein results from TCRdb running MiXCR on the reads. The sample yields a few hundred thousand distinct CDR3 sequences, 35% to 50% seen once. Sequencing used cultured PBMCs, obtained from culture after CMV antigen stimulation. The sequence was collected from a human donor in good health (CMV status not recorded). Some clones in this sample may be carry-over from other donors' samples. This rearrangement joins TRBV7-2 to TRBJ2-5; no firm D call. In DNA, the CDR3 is TGTGCCAGCAGCCTCCTCGATGGGACCCAGTACTTC. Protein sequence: CASSLLDGTQYF.